This passage covers 12 T cell receptor beta chains from one sample sequenced in a study of CD8 T cells in Susac syndrome (dated by TCRdb to the late 2010s). The library was generated by the immunoSEQ multiplex PCR assay. RNA was extracted using the RNeasy kit, and about 0.45 to 1 ug of the RNA was reverse transcribed with random hexamers. TCRdb cleaned the public reads at Q25 with fastp, built clones with MiXCR and kept in-frame beta chains. Merged by CDR3 protein, the rows form single entries marked with the most common genes and DNA. In all, the sample holds 250,000 to 350,000 distinct CDR3 sequences, and approximately 84% of those were seen once. The top ten hold 0.11% of the sample. The sequencing input was CD8+ T cells from PBMCs. The origin of the receptors is a human donor with multiple sclerosis.

This rearrangement joins TRBV7-9 to TRBJ2-7; D uncertain. This CDR3 has 14 amino acids. V was cut by 1 base and J by 3 bases, with 10 bases left in between. Looked up from germline, CDR1 is SEHNR and CDR2 is FQNEAQ (reference sequence). This CDR3 is CASSLDGLHYEQYF. DNA of the CDR3: TGTGCCAGCAGCTTAGATGGTCTTCACTACGAGCAGTACTTC.

The rearrangement joins TRBV2 to TRBJ1-2; a weak D match, TRBD1 (6 bases). This CDR3 region has 14 residues. Germline V gene data show CDR1 as SNHLY and CDR2 as FYNNEI. With 2 bases removed from V and 4 bases from J, the gap between germline ends came to 11 bases. The chain's CDR3 is CASSEPGHLYGYTF. CDR3 nucleotide sequence: TGTGCCAGCAGTGAACCGGGACACCTCTATGGCTACACCTTC.

The chain joins TRBV13 to TRBJ1-3, with D tentatively TRBD1 (6 bases). In germline, CDR1 is PRHDT, CDR2 FYEKMQ (reference sequence). Trimming shortened V by 0 bases and J by 3 bases, and 9 bases separated the two germline ends. The CDR3 sequence is 15 residues long. CDR3 nucleotides: TGTGCCAGCAGCTTAGGACGCAGGGGTGGAAACACCATATATTTT. Translation gives CASSLGRRGGNTIYF.

This clonotype was seen more than once but under ten times. The chain is built from TRBV7-9 and TRBJ2-1; D is possibly TRBD1 (6 bases). The V gene lost 1 base and the J gene lost 10 bases, with 8 bases spanning the gap. This CDR3 contains 12 residues. Germline CDR1 SEHNR, CDR2 FQNEAQ (reference sequence). CDR3 protein: CASSLDRAEQFF. CDR3 DNA sequence: TGTGCCAGCAGCTTAGACAGGGCAGAGCAGTTCTTC.

The J gene is TRBJ2-7, the V gene TRBV25-1; TRBD1 is a possible D gene (7 bases). The V gene's germline CDR1 is MGHDK and CDR2 SYGVNS. This CDR3 is built from 14 residues. V was clipped by 5 bases and J by 3 bases, with 14 bases between them. In DNA form, the CDR3 reads TGTGCCAGCAGTACAGGGGAGGACCACTACGAGCAGTACTTC. Amino acids: CASSTGEDHYEQYF.

The chain employs TRBV20-1 and TRBJ2-7, with D unresolved. Germline CDR1 is DFQATT and CDR2 is SNEGSKA (reference sequence). This CDR3 comprises 11 residues. V lost 5 bases, J lost 5 bases, and 10 bases lay in between. The CDR3 loop reads CSALAGNEQYF. The CDR3 nucleotides are TGCAGTGCTTTAGCTGGGAACGAGCAGTACTTC.

The chain couples TRBV29-1 to TRBJ2-7; D might be TRBD1 (5 bases). This CDR3 is 14 amino acids long. The V end was cut by 0 bases, the J end by 4 bases, with 13 bases between. Germline CDR1 is SQVTM and CDR2 is ANQGSEA. In nucleotides, the CDR3 is TGCAGCGTTGAAGATCAGGGTATGGGTTACGAGCAGTACTTC. This codes for CSVEDQGMGYEQYF.

The V gene is TRBV7-9, the J gene TRBJ1-1; D call uncertain. The V end lost 1 base, the J end lost 12 bases, and 15 bases lay between the germline ends. The CDR3 is 13 amino acids. Germline V gene data show CDR1 as SEHNR and CDR2 as FQNEAQ (reference sequence). The CDR3 here is CASSLVNRGASFF. CDR3 coding DNA: TGTGCCAGCAGCTTAGTTAATCGGGGAGCGTCTTTCTTT.

The chain combines TRBV27 with TRBJ2-7; D is uncertain. Trimming removed 5 bases at V and 2 bases at J, with 10 bases between. Looked up from germline, CDR1 is MNHEY and CDR2 is SMNVEV (reference sequence). The CDR3 sequence is 13 residues long. CDR3: CASSPTPPYEQYF. The DNA for the CDR3 is TGTGCCAGCAGTCCCACTCCACCCTACGAGCAGTACTTC.

The chain has TRBV2 and TRBJ1-2; D is unclear. V dropped 1 base and J dropped 7 bases, with 4 bases sitting between them. The CDR3 covers 11 residues. Germline V lookup: CDR1 SNHLY, CDR2 FYNNEI. CDR3 in DNA: TGTGCCAGCAGTGAAGATTTTGGCTACACCTTC. Translated, it gives CASSEDFGYTF.

The gene calls are TRBV7-9 and TRBJ1-2, with D possibly matching TRBD1 (5 bases). This CDR3 is 12 amino acids long. Germline CDR1 is SEHNR and CDR2 is FQNEAQ (reference sequence). Trimming shortened V by 2 bases and J by 6 bases, and 7 bases separated the two germline ends. The CDR3 DNA sequence: TGTGCCAGCAGCTTAAGAGGGGATGGCTACACCTTC. Amino acid sequence: CASSLRGDGYTF.

V and J are TRBV6-1 and TRBJ2-2; 12 bases match TRBD2. Germline-derived CDR1 and CDR2 are MNHNS and SASEGT. The junction had 2 bases not matched to a gene; V was cut back by 4 bases and J by 5 bases. This CDR3 region has 15 residues. The CDR3: CASSGLAGDTGELFF. The CDR3 DNA is TGTGCCAGCAGTGGACTAGCGGGAGATACCGGGGAGCTGTTTTTT.